Sequencing of this T cell receptor beta chain was carried out in a study of CD8+ T cells in alopecia areata. Treatment of the sample: oral pan-JAK inhibitor, 5-10 mg twice daily. Investigators isolated RNA and reverse transcribed it into cDNA to act as the sequencing template. Profiling relied on immunoSEQ multiplex PCR, and the TCRdb table lists in-frame clones only, not all of them. The sample shows 110,000 to 150,000 clones, 70% to 90% of them seen only once. The V gene's germline CDR1 is SNHLY and CDR2 FYNNEI. CDR3 size: 14 residues. With 4 bases removed from V and 6 bases from J, the gap between germline ends came to 13 bases.

This chain links TRBV2 with TRBJ1-5; D uncertain. Source: CD8+ T cells sorted from blood, taken at week 4, from a patient treated with tofacitinib. The sequence came from a human donor with alopecia areata. The CDR3 bases are TGTGCCAGCAGTGGCTGGGAGGCAGGTCAGCCCCAGCATTTT. Its protein product is CASSGWEAGQPQHF.